Shown below are 14 T cell receptor beta chains from a single sample sequenced in a study of T cells after yellow fever vaccination (dated by TCRdb to between 2017 and 2020). The treatment or condition label corresponds to: live attenuated yellow fever vaccine strain. The library was produced with 5' RACE. TCRdb shows the sequencer as Illumina HiSeq 2500. TCRdb handled the public reads itself, with Q25 trimming in fastp and clone calling in MiXCR, and kept productive beta chains. When rows share a CDR3 protein, they turn into one entry using the most common DNA and genes. For this sample the table gives around 590,000 distinct CDR3 sequences, of which over 9% were detected only once. Of the sample, about 15% is held by the ten largest clones. The input for sequencing was PBMCs, taken on the day of the yellow fever booster vaccination. The source of these receptors is a young man who received the YFV17D yellow fever vaccine.

V and J are TRBV6-1 and TRBJ2-1; TRBD2 matches 7 bases. This CDR3 has 15 amino acids. V dropped 4 bases and J dropped 8; count of bases not matched to a gene: 11. Germline V gene sequence: CDR1 MNHNS, CDR2 SASEGT. CDR3 coding DNA: TGTGCCAGCAGTGGAGCGGGAAATAGAGGACATGAGCAGTTCTTC. It translates to CASSGAGNRGHEQFF.

V gene TRBV6-2 or TRBV6-3 combines with J gene TRBJ2-7, with TRBD1 matching over 7 bases. The V segment lost 7 bases and the J segment 1 base; nucleotides outside the gene matches: 10. Germline loops: CDR1 MNHEY, CDR2 SVGEGT. The CDR3 contains 15 residues. CDR3 amino acids: CASIPEGTASYEQYF. CDR3 coding DNA: TGTGCCAGCATCCCGGAAGGGACAGCTTCCTACGAGCAGTACTTC.

The gene calls are TRBV9 and TRBJ2-1, with 8 bases lining up with TRBD1. V lost 4 bases, J lost 9 bases, and 9 bases stayed unmatched. The CDR3 runs 14 residues. Per germline, CDR1 SGDLS and CDR2 YYNGEE. This CDR3 reads CASSPGQGVGEQFF. The CDR3 DNA is TGTGCCAGCAGCCCAGGACAGGGTGTCGGTGAGCAGTTCTTC.

Only a few counts were recorded for this clonotype. V and J are TRBV10-2 and TRBJ2-2, with 7 bases that match TRBD1. CDR1 and CDR2 (germline): WSHSY, SAAADI. V gave up 7 bases and J gave up 5 bases; unmatched junction bases: 7. CDR3 length: 14 amino acids. Written as DNA, the CDR3 is TGCGCCAGCAAACCTTCAGGGGGTACCGGGGAGCTGTTTTTT. As protein: CASKPSGGTGELFF.

This clonotype has a count of ten or more. V and J are TRBV28 and TRBJ2-3; the match to TRBD2 covers 7 bases. The CDR3 has 16 amino acids. Germline CDR1 and CDR2: MDHEN and SYDVKM. After removal of 4 bases from V and 7 bases from J, the junction contained 14 bases not matched to a gene. DNA for the CDR3: TGTGCCAGCAGTTCGACAGCCAGCGGGAAGTTGTATACGCAGTATTTT. Translating it yields CASSSTASGKLYTQYF.

The table lists this clonotype with many counts. The chain joins TRBV6-6 to TRBJ1-5, with D possibly TRBD1 on 5 matching bases. The V end was cut by 5 bases, the J end by 7 bases, with 9 bases between. Germline CDR1 MNHNY, CDR2 SVGAGI (reference sequence). The CDR3 consists of 12 residues. Here the CDR3 reads CASSPPGQPQHF. The DNA for the CDR3 is TGTGCCAGCAGTCCGCCAGGGCAGCCCCAGCATTTT.

DNA of the CDR3: TGTGCCATCAGTGAGCCGGGCCAGGGGGCTGAAGCTTTCTTT. Translation: CAISEPGQGAEAFF. The chain carries TRBV10-3 and TRBJ1-1; 7 bases fit TRBD1. Per germline, CDR1 ENHRY and CDR2 SYGVKD. There are 14 residues in the CDR3. The trim removed 2 bases at V and 6 bases at J, leaving 6 bases unmatched.

The CDR3 DNA reads as TGTGCCAGCAGCGTAGGACTAGCGGTCTCCTACGAGCAGTACTTC. Encoded protein: CASSVGLAVSYEQYF. The rearrangement links TRBV11-2 to TRBJ2-7; 10 nucleotides align to TRBD2. Germline CDR1 reads SGHAT; CDR2 reads FQNNGV. V dropped 5 bases and J dropped 0; count of bases not matched to a gene: 4. The CDR3 runs to 15 residues.

This chain joins TRBV7-6 and TRBJ1-1, with D uncertain. The CDR3 contains 12 residues. V was cut by 5 bases and J by 7 bases, with 11 bases left in between. CDR1 and CDR2 (germline): SGHVS, FNYEAQ. The CDR3 loop is CASSNAPGEAFF. The CDR3 bases are TGTGCCAGCAGCAATGCCCCGGGTGAAGCTTTCTTT. The full variable domain, rest sourced from reference TRBV7-6 and TRBJ1-1, is GAGVSQSPRYKVTKRGQDVALRCDPISGHVSLYWYRQALGQGPEFLTYFNYEAQQDKSGLPNDRFSAERPEGSISTLTIQRTEQRDSAMYRCASSNAPGEAFFGQGTRLTVV.

This clonotype was picked up many times. The chain's CDR3 is CASSLRSGRIYEQYF. In DNA form, the CDR3 reads TGTGCCAGCAGCTTGCGAAGCGGGAGAATTTACGAGCAGTACTTC. J is TRBJ2-7 and V is TRBV11-2, with TRBD2 matching over 8 bases. CDR3 length: 15 residues. Germline loops: CDR1 SGHAT, CDR2 FQNNGV. Unmatched junction bases numbered 8, after V lost 3 bases and J lost 4 bases.

The genes are TRBV5-1 and TRBJ2-3; 10 positions agree with TRBD2. This CDR3 region has 17 residues. CDR1 is SGHRS and CDR2 is YFSETQ in the germline V gene. J gave up 3 bases and V 0 bases, and 7 bases lay outside the gene matches. The DNA for the CDR3 is TGCGCCAGCAGCTTGGGGTCTAGCGGGAGTGCGACAGATACGCAGTATTTT. Translation gives CASSLGSSGSATDTQYF.

This clonotype was observed a few times. The chain is built from TRBV27 and TRBJ2-5, with TRBD2 matching 10 bases. Germline CDR1 reads MNHEY; CDR2 reads SMNVEV (reference sequence). This CDR3 is built from 16 residues. V shed 1 base, J shed 4 bases, and the junction held 6 bases outside the gene matches. This CDR3 is CASSLWASGRGETQYF. The CDR3, as DNA: TGTGCCAGCAGTTTATGGGCTAGCGGGAGAGGAGAGACCCAGTACTTC.

This clonotype was found a few times. The rearrangement joins TRBV4-3 to TRBJ2-2; the D gene is possibly TRBD1 (6 bases). This CDR3 is 14 amino acids long. The V gene's germline CDR1 is LGHNA and CDR2 YSLEER. Trimming shortened V by 8 bases and J by 1 base, and 11 bases separated the two germline ends. The CDR3 bases are TGCGCCAGCGGGAAACAGGGGAACACCGGGGAGCTGTTTTTT. Protein product: CASGKQGNTGELFF.

This clonotype was found many times. The J gene is TRBJ1-4, the V gene TRBV11-2; no clear D gene. This CDR3 has 12 amino acids. V lost 4 bases and J 8 bases, leaving 8 bases between the germline ends. Germline V CDR1 and CDR2: SGHAT, FQNNGV. The CDR3 DNA reads TGTGCCAGCAGCTCCCTTGGCGAAAAACTGTTTTTT. It encodes CASSSLGEKLFF. Combining the CDR3 with reference TRBV11-2 and TRBJ1-4 gives the whole variable domain EAGVAQSPRYKIIEKRQSVAFWCNPISGHATLYWYQQILGQGPKLLIQFQNNGVVDDSQLPKDRFSAERLKGVDSTLKIQPAKLEDSAVYLCASSSLGEKLFFGSGTQLSVL.